The next 20 T cell receptor beta chains were all read from a single sample in a study of control samples from healthy donors and cancer patients. The assay was immunoSEQ multiplex PCR, and TCRdb's table has in-frame clones only and misses some. This table has under 150,000 clones, 88% appearing once. The sample taken for sequencing was blood. The receptors were gathered from a woman in her 70s in good health.

The chain couples TRBV9 to TRBJ2-5; 7 nucleotides line up with TRBD2. Per germline, CDR1 SGDLS and CDR2 YYNGEE. The CDR3 runs 15 residues. V shed 10 bases, J shed 2 bases, and the junction held 14 bases outside the gene matches. The DNA for the CDR3 is TGTGCCTCCTCACAGCGGGACCGCCTTCAAGAGACCCAGTACTTC. It translates to CASSQRDRLQETQYF.

This chain uses TRBV6-5 with TRBJ1-1; possibly TRBD1 for D (5 bases). Germline-derived CDR1 and CDR2 are MNHEY and SVGAGI. This CDR3 region has 15 residues. Trimming left V 0 bases short and J 5 bases short, with 13 bases between. The CDR3: CASSYSNRGETEAFF. CDR3 bases: TGTGCCAGCAGTTACTCCAACCGGGGGGAGACTGAAGCTTTCTTT.

The genes are TRBV5-1 and TRBJ2-6, with D perhaps matching TRBD2 (6 bases). Germline V gene data show CDR1 as SGHRS and CDR2 as YFSETQ. The V gene lost 3 bases and the J gene lost 0 bases, with 10 bases spanning the gap. This CDR3 region has 16 residues. Here the CDR3 reads CASSSGLLSGANVLTF. CDR3 DNA: TGCGCCAGCAGCTCGGGACTGCTCTCTGGGGCCAACGTCCTGACTTTC.

V gene TRBV13 combines with J gene TRBJ2-1; the match to TRBD2 covers 11 bases. The germline V gene encodes CDR1 PRHDT and CDR2 FYEKMQ (reference sequence). The trim removed 4 bases at V and 0 bases at J, leaving 5 bases unmatched. This CDR3 region has 17 residues. Here the CDR3 DNA reads TGTGCCAGCAGCTACCTTAGCGGGGGGGCCTCCTACAATGAGCAGTTCTTC. It codes for CASSYLSGGASYNEQFF.

This clone was recorded only once. The CDR3 bases are TGTGCCAGCCGCTTAGCGGGGGGGCCAACCGGGGAGCTGTTTTTT. It is translated as CASRLAGGPTGELFF. The chain carries TRBV27 and TRBJ2-2, with TRBD2 matching 11 bases. In germline, CDR1 is MNHEY, CDR2 SMNVEV (reference sequence). After removal of 8 bases from V and 5 bases from J, the junction contained 7 bases not matched to a gene. This CDR3 comprises 15 residues.

The CDR3 nucleotides read TGTGCCAGCAGCCAAGTGCGGGGTGGGGAGACCCAGTACTTC. The encoded protein is CASSQVRGGETQYF. The chain carries TRBV14 and TRBJ2-5; D perhaps matches TRBD2 (6 bases). The CDR3 spans 14 residues. Germline V gene sequence: CDR1 SGHDN, CDR2 FVKESK. Trimming took off 1 base at V and 5 bases at J, with 11 bases between the two ends.

This chain uses TRBV7-2 with TRBJ1-1; the D is unclear. The CDR3 runs 12 residues. V was pared by 3 bases and J by 8 bases, with 10 bases between. The germline CDR1 and CDR2 sequences are SGHTA and FQGNSA. CDR3 nucleotide sequence: TGTGCCAGCAGCTTTCGGACGGGAGAAGCTTTCTTT. It codes for CASSFRTGEAFF.

This sequence joins TRBV6-5 and TRBJ1-1; tentatively, D is TRBD1 (6 bases). Germline V gene lookup returns CDR1 MNHEY and CDR2 SVGAGI. This CDR3 is 16 amino acids long. V gave up 2 bases and J gave up 1 base, with 14 bases separating them. CDR3 in DNA: TGTGCCAGCAGTTACGAGGCAGGGGTTAAGAACACTGAAGCTTTCTTT. Translation gives CASSYEAGVKNTEAFF.

The V call is TRBV3-1 (or the pseudogene TRBV3-2), the J call TRBJ2-7, with TRBD2 as a possible D gene (6 bases). V was shortened by 4 bases and J by 7 bases, with 14 bases between the two germline ends. The CDR3 runs to 13 residues. The germline V gene has CDR1 LGHDT and CDR2 YNNKEL (reference sequence). The CDR3 DNA reads as TGTGCCAGCAGCCGGTCGGGGGAGAGTGAGCAGTACTTC. Protein sequence: CASSRSGESEQYF.

The CDR3 protein is CASSADNSPLHF. The CDR3 nucleotides are TGTGCCAGCAGCGCTGATAATTCACCCCTCCACTTT. The chain has TRBV3-1 (or the pseudogene TRBV3-2) and TRBJ1-6, with D uncertain. CDR1 and CDR2 from the germline V gene are LGHDT and YNNKEL (reference sequence). V lost 5 bases and J lost 5, with 4 bases in between. This CDR3 has 12 amino acids.

The chain couples TRBV6-2 or TRBV6-3 to TRBJ2-3; TRBD2 aligns across 12 bases. The CDR3 consists of 17 residues. Per germline, CDR1 MNHEY and CDR2 SVGEGT. Trimming took 0 bases from V and 5 from J; bases not matched to a gene: 6. CDR3 sequence reads: CASSYSLAGGPQDTQYF. CDR3 bases: TGTGCCAGCAGTTACTCGCTAGCGGGGGGGCCTCAAGATACGCAGTATTTT.

The V and J genes are TRBV5-1 and TRBJ2-2; TRBD1 might be the D (5 bases). Germline loops: CDR1 SGHRS, CDR2 YFSETQ. This CDR3 has 14 residues. Trimming took off 5 bases at V and 0 bases at J, with 8 bases between the two ends. The DNA for the CDR3 is TGCGCCAGCAGGCAGGGTACGAACACCGGGGAGCTGTTTTTT. It is translated as CASRQGTNTGELFF.

This clone was counted once. This chain connects TRBV7-8 to TRBJ2-3; weak D call: TRBD2 (6 bases). V lost 5 bases to trimming and J lost 5 bases, with 17 bases between them. Germline assignment: CDR1 SGHVS and CDR2 FQNEAQ. This CDR3 is 15 amino acids long. CDR3 nucleotide sequence: TGTGCCAGCAGCACCCGGGGTGGGCGGGGAGATACGCAGTATTTT. This gives the protein CASSTRGGRGDTQYF.

The chain combines TRBV27 with TRBJ2-2, with 10 bases matching TRBD2. V lost 6 bases and J lost 7; bases outside the gene matches: 8. CDR1 is MNHEY, CDR2 SMNVEV, per germline (reference sequence). CDR3 length equals 15 residues. The DNA for the CDR3 is TGTGCCAGCAGATACAGCGGGGGGGCTGGCGGGGAGCTGTTTTTT. Translation: CASRYSGGAGGELFF.

This clone was counted between two and nine times. This rearrangement joins TRBV28 to TRBJ1-5; D perhaps matches TRBD1 (5 bases). The CDR3 has 16 residues. The V gene's germline CDR1 is MDHEN and CDR2 SYDVKM. V dropped 7 bases and J dropped 0 bases, with 16 bases sitting between them. The CDR3 region is CASTQFGGYSNQPQHF. The CDR3 nucleotides read TGTGCCAGCACGCAATTTGGGGGGTATAGCAATCAGCCCCAGCATTTT.

The V and J genes are TRBV11-2 and TRBJ1-1, with D unclear. The germline gives CDR1 SGHAT, CDR2 FQNNGV. Trimming removed 0 bases at V and 4 bases at J, with 6 bases between. The CDR3 runs 13 residues. CDR3 protein: CASSLDSATEAFF. CDR3 nucleotide sequence: TGTGCCAGCAGCTTAGACAGCGCCACTGAAGCTTTCTTT.

V is TRBV2 and J is TRBJ2-7; tentatively, D is TRBD1 (6 bases). This CDR3 contains 12 residues. CDR1 is SNHLY, CDR2 FYNNEI, per germline. Trimming stripped 1 base from V and 12 bases from J, with 13 bases between. The CDR3 loop is CASSEVPPTGYF. In nucleotides, the CDR3 is TGTGCCAGCAGTGAAGTTCCCCCGACAGGGTACTTC.

The J gene is TRBJ1-6, the V gene TRBV5-4; D possibly corresponds to TRBD1 (6 bases). The V gene lost 4 bases and the J gene lost 6 bases, with 14 bases spanning the gap. The CDR3 is made up of 15 amino acids. Per germline, CDR1 SGHNT and CDR2 YYREEE (reference sequence). Written as DNA, the CDR3 is TGTGCCAGCAGCCTTACAGGGCTGAGTAATTCACCCCTCCACTTT. This translates into CASSLTGLSNSPLHF.

The gene calls are TRBV5-4 and TRBJ2-5; 8 nucleotides align to TRBD1. Germline lookup yields CDR1 SGHNT and CDR2 YYREEE (reference sequence). Trimming removed 3 bases from V and 5 bases from J; junction bases left unmatched: 3. This CDR3 is 13 amino acids long. The CDR3 DNA sequence: TGTGCCAGCAGCTCTGGACAGGGTGAGACCCAGTACTTC. Encoded protein: CASSSGQGETQYF.

About this clone: The same CDR3 can be traced to other DNA sequences in this sample. The genes are TRBV3-1 (or the pseudogene TRBV3-2) and TRBJ2-1; no clear D gene. The germline V gene has CDR1 LGHDT and CDR2 YNNKEL (reference sequence). V dropped 1 base and J dropped 9 bases, with 10 bases sitting between them. The CDR3 is 13 amino acids. The DNA for the CDR3 is TGTGCCAGCAGCCAAGTACTTAGTCGTGAGCAGTTCTTC. Its protein product is CASSQVLSREQFF.